What follows is one TCR beta chain and its context. Its cognate antigen is unknown. The sample belongs to a study of T cell responses to AZD1222 COVID-19 vaccine. The CDR3 has 15 amino acids. Germline V gene sequence: CDR1 SGHVS, CDR2 FQNEAQ. Trimming cost V 3 bases and J 1 base, with 12 bases left between them. General study findings and limits: As reported, nearly half of all spike-specific TCRs target variant regions that are unmutated. Donor demographics were predominantly white British with a female majority; clonal diversity may be underestimated. Vaccine-associated CD4 TCRs ranged over spike, dominating at 160-218 and 743-854.

The assay was immunoSEQ multiplex PCR, and TCRdb's table has in-frame clones only and misses some. This repertoire shows 70,000 to 90,000 clones, about nine tenths found once; its top ten account for approximately 3%. This specimen consisted of peripheral blood, obtained on day 0 of AZD1222 vaccination. The J gene is TRBJ2-5, the V gene TRBV7-8; D tentatively reads TRBD1 or TRBD2 (5 bases each). The clonotype comes from an adult in good health. The CDR3 DNA reads TGTGCCAGCAGCTTCCAGGTCGGGGCCCAAGAGACCCAGTACTTC. Translating it yields CASSFQVGAQETQYF. Looking up the rest from reference TRBV7-8 and TRBJ2-5 gives the full variable domain: GAGVSQSPRYKVAKRGQDVALRCDPISGHVSLFWYQQALGQGPEFLTYFQNEAQLDKSGLPSDRFFAERPEGSVSTLKIQRTQQEDSAVYLCASSFQVGAQETQYFGPGTRLLVL.